This TCR beta chain was sequenced for a study of blood T cell repertoires in COVID-19. Data came from immunoSEQ multiplex PCR; TCRdb stores just in-frame clones and leaves some out. Of under 300,000 clones listed, around 89% are singletons. Trimming cost V 9 bases and J 0 bases, with 15 bases left between them. CDR3 length: 15 amino acids. Per the germline V gene, CDR1 is LNHDA and CDR2 is SQIVND (reference sequence). The clonotype originates from a woman aged 40 to 49 with acute COVID-19. The J gene is TRBJ1-5, the V gene TRBV19; a possible D gene is TRBD1 (5 bases). The sequencing sample was made of PBMCs or T cells enriched from blood (not recorded which). The CDR3 loop is CASTARQNSNQPQHF. The CDR3, as DNA: TGTGCCAGCACTGCCAGACAGAATAGCAATCAGCCCCAGCATTTT.